A single sample is the source of the 6 T cell receptor beta chains below, sequenced in a study of shared T cell receptors in the human thymus. Repertoires were generated with immunoSEQ multiplex PCR, while TCRdb's copy carries only in-frame clones and drops some. The sample contains roughly 710,000 clones, around 85% of which appear only once. These data were also filed under a second study, of human thymus T cells.

Material: thymocytes. The receptors derive from a girl in the first two years of life with a congenital heart defect.

This clone was seen only a few times. This chain joins TRBV5-1 and TRBJ1-2; 8 bases align to TRBD1. The length of the CDR3 is 19 residues. The V gene end was trimmed by 0 bases and the J gene end by 6 bases; junction bases not matched to a gene: 19. Germline V lookup: CDR1 SGHRS, CDR2 YFSETQ. In nucleotides, the CDR3 is TGCGCCAGCAGCTTGGGTCCCCAATGTGCAGGGGGCTACCAGGATGGCTACACCTTC. It is translated as CASSLGPQCAGGYQDGYTF.

V is TRBV4-1 and J is TRBJ2-7; 7 bases are a match to TRBD1. Germline V CDR1 and CDR2: MGHRA, YSYEKL. The CDR3 sequence is 14 residues long. Losses at the gene ends were 3 bases for V and 5 bases for J; bases not matched to a gene: 7. The CDR3 sequence: CASSQLGGQHEQYF. The CDR3 nucleotides read TGCGCCAGCAGCCAGTTAGGGGGACAGCACGAGCAGTACTTC.

This clone was counted only a few times. The chain employs TRBV4-3 and TRBJ2-7; D call uncertain. V was cut by 0 bases and J by 4 bases, with 10 bases left in between. The CDR3 extends over 14 amino acids. CDR1 is LGHNA and CDR2 is YSLEER in the germline V gene. This CDR3 reads CASSQDFDSYEQYF. DNA of the CDR3: TGCGCCAGCAGCCAAGATTTTGACTCGTACGAGCAGTACTTC.

The chain employs TRBV7-9 and TRBJ1-2; D is unresolved. The CDR3 is 14 amino acids. V lost 4 bases to trimming and J lost 8 bases, with 17 bases between them. Germline loops: CDR1 SEHNR, CDR2 FQNEAQ (reference sequence). CDR3 loop: CASSSKAGLRGYTF. The CDR3 DNA reads as TGTGCCAGCAGCTCAAAAGCGGGTCTTCGGGGCTACACCTTC.

V is TRBV28 and J is TRBJ1-1; tentatively, D is TRBD1 (5 bases). The CDR3 contains 17 residues. Germline lookup yields CDR1 MDHEN and CDR2 SYDVKM. Trimming cost V 5 bases and J 8 bases, with 27 bases left between them. This chain's CDR3 is CASSLTLDLHRREEAFF. The CDR3 DNA reads TGTGCCAGCAGTCTAACTCTCGACTTACACAGGCGGGAGGAAGCTTTCTTT.

The chain uses TRBV14 and TRBJ1-2, with TRBD1 identical over 11 bases. This CDR3 region has 15 residues. The V gene end was trimmed by 4 bases and the J gene end by 7 bases; junction bases not matched to a gene: 8. Germline loops: CDR1 SGHDN, CDR2 FVKESK. CDR3 sequence: CASSLNVDRGLGYTF. Here the CDR3 DNA reads TGTGCCAGCAGCCTCAACGTGGACAGGGGGCTTGGCTACACCTTC.